These 10 T cell receptor beta chains came from one sample sequenced in a study of CD8 T cells in ankylosing spondylitis (dated by TCRdb to 2017 to 2019). Library preparation was by 5' RACE. The run used an Illumina HiSeq 2500. TCRdb reran the public reads through fastp at Q25 and MiXCR, keeping productive beta chains. Entries are consolidated by CDR3 protein sequence, retaining the most common genes and DNA. The sample includes more than 100,000 distinct CDR3 sequences, with approximately 17% observed a single time. The ten largest clones add up to 30% to 35% of the sample. The study at large found these results: A TCR beta motif made up of about eight highly homologous amino acid variants appeared to be characteristic of blood from ankylosing spondylitis patients.

The antigens these receptors bind are not known. The material sequenced was blood, either unsorted or a sorted T cell fraction (not recorded which). These receptors came from a male donor with ankylosing spondylitis.

The chain recombines TRBV5-5 with TRBJ2-7; a possible D gene is TRBD2 (5 bases). V was cut by 0 bases and J by 3 bases, with 10 bases left in between. This CDR3 contains 14 residues. Germline V CDR1 and CDR2: SGHKS, YYEKEE (reference sequence). The CDR3 here is CASSLVRGNYEQYF. CDR3 nucleotides: TGTGCCAGCAGCTTGGTTCGGGGTAACTACGAGCAGTACTTC. The whole variable domain, filled in from reference TRBV5-5 and TRBJ2-7, reads DAGVTQSPTHLIKTRGQQVTLRCSPISGHKSVSWYQQVLGQGPQFIFQYYEKEERGRGNFPDRFSARQFPNYSSELNVNALLLGDSALYLCASSLVRGNYEQYFGPGTRLTVT.

This sequence joins TRBV12-3 or TRBV12-4 and TRBJ2-1; 9 bases are shared with TRBD2. The CDR3 sequence is 15 residues long. V gave up 5 bases and J gave up 7 bases; unmatched junction bases: 9. The CDR3 region has the DNA TGTGCCAGCAGTGCGCTAGCGGGATATGGTAATGAGCAGTTCTTC. Amino acids: CASSALAGYGNEQFF.

CDR3 amino acids: CSASPRRELNQPQHF. The CDR3 DNA reads as TGCAGTGCTAGCCCCCGGAGGGAGCTCAATCAGCCCCAGCATTTT. The chain employs TRBV20-1 and TRBJ1-5; no firm D call. The ends were cut back, 3 bases at V and 3 bases at J, with 15 bases in the middle. The CDR3 covers 15 residues. The germline CDR1 and CDR2 sequences are DFQATT and SNEGSKA (reference sequence).

The V call is TRBV7-8, the J call TRBJ2-3, with 9 bases matching TRBD1. Per germline, CDR1 SGHVS and CDR2 FQNEAQ. This CDR3 is built from 15 residues. The V segment lost 5 bases and the J segment 2 bases; nucleotides outside the gene matches: 5. CDR3 nucleotide sequence: TGTGCCAGCAGCCCGGGACAGGGATACACAGATACGCAGTATTTT. It specifies CASSPGQGYTDTQYF. The full variable domain, in which reference TRBV7-8 and TRBJ2-3 provide the parts outside the CDR3, is GAGVSQSPRYKVAKRGQDVALRCDPISGHVSLFWYQQALGQGPEFLTYFQNEAQLDKSGLPSDRFFAERPEGSVSTLKIQRTQQEDSAVYLCASSPGQGYTDTQYFGPGTRLTVL.

The rearrangement joins TRBV7-9 to TRBJ1-1; 8 bases are a match to TRBD1. After removal of 4 bases from V and 10 bases from J, the junction contained 8 bases not matched to a gene. The germline V gene has CDR1 SEHNR and CDR2 FQNEAQ (reference sequence). This CDR3 is 13 amino acids long. This CDR3 is CASSSPGGKVAFF. The CDR3 nucleotides are TGTGCCAGCAGCTCCCCAGGGGGCAAGGTAGCTTTCTTT.

This chain links TRBV4-3 with TRBJ2-1; tentative D call: TRBD1 (5 bases). The germline gives CDR1 LGHNA, CDR2 YSLEER. V lost 4 bases and J 8 bases, leaving 18 bases between the germline ends. This CDR3 has 15 amino acids. The CDR3 sequence is CASSPGRGVMDEQFF. The CDR3 DNA is TGCGCCAGCAGCCCAGGGCGCGGAGTTATGGATGAGCAGTTCTTC.

This clonotype has a handful of counts. This chain joins TRBV18 and TRBJ2-7; no reliable D call. The V gene lost 1 base and the J gene lost 0 bases, with 7 bases spanning the gap. The CDR3 spans 14 residues. Germline V lookup: CDR1 KGHSH, CDR2 LQKENI. CDR3 nucleotide sequence: TGTGCCAGCTCACCACGGGGTATCTCCTACGAGCAGTACTTC. This translates into CASSPRGISYEQYF.

This clonotype came up a few times. The V call is TRBV29-1, the J call TRBJ1-2, with unresolved D. The germline V gene has CDR1 SQVTM and CDR2 ANQGSEA. The CDR3 sequence is 14 residues long. Trimming removed 3 bases at V and 2 bases at J, with 13 bases between. The DNA of the CDR3 is TGCAGCGTTGACCGTGACCGAGACAACTATGGCTACACCTTC. This sequence encodes CSVDRDRDNYGYTF. Full variable domain (missing parts from reference TRBV29-1 and TRBJ1-2): SAVISQKPSRDICQRGTSLTIQCQVDSQVTMMFWYRQQPGQSLTLIATANQGSEATYESGFVIDKFPISRPNLTFSTLTVSNMSPEDSSIYLCSVDRDRDNYGYTFGSGTRLTVV.

This clonotype was seen only a few times. This rearrangement joins TRBV19 to TRBJ2-7; D gene uncertain. The CDR3 is 13 amino acids. Germline lookup yields CDR1 LNHDA and CDR2 SQIVND (reference sequence). The V and J ends lost 5 bases and 0 bases respectively, with 8 bases between them. The CDR3 region is CASSPPYSYEQYF. The CDR3 nucleotides read TGTGCCAGTAGTCCACCCTACTCCTACGAGCAGTACTTC.

The genes are TRBV27 and TRBJ2-7, with D possibly matching TRBD2 (6 bases). Trimming shortened V by 6 bases and J by 2 bases, and 11 bases separated the two germline ends. Germline CDR1 and CDR2: MNHEY and SMNVEV (reference sequence). The CDR3 is 13 residues long. The CDR3 spells CASSPSSAYEQYF. The CDR3 DNA sequence: TGTGCCAGCAGCCCCTCTAGCGCCTACGAGCAGTACTTC.